The 2 T cell receptor beta chains given below trace back to one sample, sequenced in a study of blood T cell repertoires in COVID-19. Measured with immunoSEQ multiplex PCR; TCRdb has only the in-frame clones, and not every one. The sample lists 490,000 or so clones, 70% to 90% occurring once. Sequencing was done on a sample of PBMCs or T cells enriched from blood (not recorded which). These receptors originate from a woman in her fifties or sixties who had recovered from COVID-19.

This clone was observed a few times. J is TRBJ2-7 and V is TRBV2, with unresolved D. Germline V gene sequence: CDR1 SNHLY, CDR2 FYNNEI. The V end lost 7 bases, the J end lost 0 bases, and 16 bases lay between the germline ends. The CDR3 is made up of 15 amino acids. The CDR3 sequence: CASTSGPRGSYEQYF. CDR3 sequence (DNA): TGTGCCAGCACCAGTGGTCCAAGAGGCTCCTACGAGCAGTACTTC.

The genes are TRBV5-1 and TRBJ1-4, with TRBD1 matching 8 bases. The CDR3 runs to 16 residues. Germline CDR1 and CDR2: SGHRS and YFSETQ. V lost 4 bases, J lost 2 bases, and 7 bases stayed unmatched. CDR3 residues: CASSPDREGTNEKLFF. The CDR3 region has the DNA TGCGCCAGCAGCCCGGACAGGGAAGGCACTAATGAAAAACTGTTTTTT. Using reference TRBV5-1 and TRBJ1-4 for the parts outside the CDR3, the full variable domain is KAGVTQTPRYLIKTRGQQVTLSCSPISGHRSVSWYQQTPGQGLQFLFEYFSETQRNKGNFPGRFSGRQFSNSRSEMNVSTLELGDSALYLCASSPDREGTNEKLFFGSGTQLSVL.